Included here is one T cell receptor beta chain sequence, with context. Its specificity is unknown. The data derive from a study of OX40 agonist ivuxolimab in advanced cancers. Whole-study context: Patients received intravenous ivuxolimab every 2 weeks at 0.01 to 10 mg/kg. The study's findings and limits: The study found that CD8+ T cells averaged more expanded clones than CD4+.

Trimming took 2 bases from V and 3 from J, leaving 16 bases between them. Germline loops: CDR1 LNHDA, CDR2 SQIVND (reference sequence). The CDR3 extends over 16 amino acids. This table comes from immunoSEQ multiplex PCR, and its TCRdb copy is limited to in-frame clones, with some not included. In the table there are some 35,000 clones, 80% to 85% of which are singletons. Here the sequenced sample was CD4+ or CD8+ T cells sorted from blood, taken in a trial of the OX40 agonist ivuxolimab. V usage is TRBV19 and J usage is TRBJ1-1, with D perhaps TRBD1 (5 bases). This TCR derives from an adult with an advanced solid tumor such as melanoma, head and neck, liver or kidney cancer. The CDR3 reads CASSIRSLGTDTEAFF. The CDR3 DNA sequence: TGTGCCAGTAGTATAAGATCCCTGGGGACCGACACTGAAGCTTTCTTT.